This TCR beta chain was sequenced during a study of T-cell reconstitution after alpha-beta-depleted transplantation in children. This clonotype appeared many times. Unique molecular identifiers were built into the TCRbeta library. TCRdb re-analysed the PCR reads in MiXCR, keeping a single row per CDR3 protein. Of about 360,000 distinct CDR3 sequences listed, 13% are singletons. The CDR3 totals 15 residues. Trimming stripped 2 bases from V and 2 bases from J, with 9 bases between. The clonotype was recovered from a human donor who donated a stem cell graft to a child with Fanconi anemia. The sequencing used PBMCs, collected from the stem cell graft. The chain couples TRBV12-3 or TRBV12-4 to TRBJ1-4; possible D gene TRBD1, 5 bases. The CDR3 here is CASSLSGQTNEKLFF. The CDR3 DNA sequence: TGTGCCAGCAGTTTATCGGGGCAGACTAATGAAAAACTGTTTTTT.